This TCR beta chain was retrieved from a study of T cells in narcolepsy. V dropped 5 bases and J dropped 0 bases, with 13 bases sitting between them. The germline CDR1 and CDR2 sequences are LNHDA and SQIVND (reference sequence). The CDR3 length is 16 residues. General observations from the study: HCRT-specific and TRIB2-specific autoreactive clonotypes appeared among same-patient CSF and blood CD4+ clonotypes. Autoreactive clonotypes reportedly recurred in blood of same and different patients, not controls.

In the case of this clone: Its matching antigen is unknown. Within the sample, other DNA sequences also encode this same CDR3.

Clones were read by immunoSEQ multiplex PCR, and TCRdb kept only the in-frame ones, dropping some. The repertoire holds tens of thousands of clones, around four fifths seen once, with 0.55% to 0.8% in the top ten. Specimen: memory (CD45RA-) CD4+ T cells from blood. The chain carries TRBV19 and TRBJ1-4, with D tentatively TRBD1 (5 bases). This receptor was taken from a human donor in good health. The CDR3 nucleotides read TGTGCCAGTAGTCACGCCGGGGGAGCAACTAATGAAAAACTGTTTTTT. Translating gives CASSHAGGATNEKLFF.